The text below deals with one TCR beta chain. Its antigen is unknown. The sample originates from a study of long-term antiretroviral therapy in people with HIV. General study findings and limits: The study collected blood between the mid-2000s and the late 2010s, possibly under older ART regimens. All time points showed a repertoire dominated by clones expanded before ART.

People in the study who had HIV all got their treatment in the United States. The assay used was immunoSEQ (version v3.0), run at survey level. Measured with immunoSEQ multiplex PCR; TCRdb has only the in-frame clones, and not every one. The sample lists 15,000 or so clones; about 79% were seen once. This CDR3 comprises 15 residues. CDR1 and CDR2 from the germline V gene are SNHLY and FYNNEI. The trim removed 11 bases at V and 2 bases at J, leaving 12 bases unmatched. Sequencing used unsorted PBMCs, obtained 0.4 years after starting antiretroviral therapy. This sequence joins TRBV2 and TRBJ1-2; 9 bases align to TRBD1. This receptor was taken from a man aged 25 to 40 with HIV. The CDR3 nucleotides read TGTGCCGGAAGCAAAGAGGGACAGGGCAACTATGGCTACACCTTC. It translates to CAGSKEGQGNYGYTF.